This is a list of T cell receptor beta chains from one sample in a study of blood T cell repertoires in COVID-19. The method was immunoSEQ multiplex PCR; TCRdb's version includes in-frame clones alone and lacks a portion of them. The data contain 120,000 to 150,000 clones, around 82% of them singletons. Sequencing was carried out using peripheral blood. Receptors were obtained from a man aged 60 to 69 with acute or convalescent COVID-19. The CDR3 runs from the conserved cysteine through the conserved F or W. D genes are given only for firm matches. Rows may omit the clone size; those that give it use once, few, many or a size class.

v_call: TRBV5-1
d_call: TRBD2
j_call: TRBJ2-7
clone_size: NA
cdr3_aa: CASSFLSGSSYEQYF
cdr3_nt: TGCGCCAGCAGCTTTCTTAGCGGGAGCTCCTACGAGCAGTACTTC

v_call: TRBV4-1
d_call: NA
j_call: TRBJ2-4
clone_size: NA
cdr3_aa: CASSQDLAGNQYF
cdr3_nt: TGCGCCAGCAGCCAAGATCTCGCCGGTAATCAGTACTTC

v_call: TRBV3-1/TRBV3-2
d_call: NA
j_call: TRBJ2-1
clone_size: few
cdr3_aa: CASSQDRRAEQFF
cdr3_nt: TGTGCCAGCAGCCAAGATCGGCGGGCGGAGCAGTTCTTC

v_call: TRBV19
d_call: TRBD2
j_call: TRBJ2-2
clone_size: few
cdr3_aa: CASSIGLAGGTNTGELFF
cdr3_nt: TGTGCCAGTAGTATAGGACTAGCGGGAGGTACGAACACCGGGGAGCTGTTTTTT

v_call: TRBV6-1
d_call: TRBD1
j_call: TRBJ1-1
clone_size: NA
cdr3_aa: CASSEGRDRLATEAFF
cdr3_nt: TGTGCCAGCAGTGAAGGCCGGGACAGGCTTGCCACTGAAGCTTTCTTT

v_call: TRBV27
d_call: TRBD1
j_call: TRBJ1-2
clone_size: NA
cdr3_aa: CASSLLSGQGNYGYTF
cdr3_nt: TGTGCCAGCAGTTTACTCTCGGGACAGGGGAACTATGGCTACACCTTC

v_call: TRBV5-1
d_call: NA
j_call: TRBJ2-2
clone_size: NA
cdr3_aa: CASSFLPGGTGELFF
cdr3_nt: TGCGCCAGCAGCTTTTTACCAGGTGGAACCGGGGAGCTGTTTTTT

v_call: TRBV28
d_call: NA
j_call: TRBJ2-7
clone_size: once
cdr3_aa: CASNLGAFGEQYF
cdr3_nt: TGTGCCAGCAACCTTGGGGCGTTCGGGGAGCAGTACTTC

v_call: TRBV24-1
d_call: TRBD1
j_call: TRBJ2-7
clone_size: NA
cdr3_aa: CATRSGQGYEQYF
cdr3_nt: TGTGCCACCAGATCGGGACAGGGATACGAGCAGTACTTC

v_call: TRBV6-4
d_call: TRBD1
j_call: TRBJ1-5
clone_size: NA
cdr3_aa: CARGQWTYSNQPQHF
cdr3_nt: TGTGCCAGGGGACAGTGGACATATAGCAATCAGCCCCAGCATTTT

v_call: TRBV9
d_call: NA
j_call: TRBJ1-4
clone_size: NA
cdr3_aa: CASSVSPQINEKLFF
cdr3_nt: TGTGCCAGCAGCGTATCACCCCAGATCAATGAAAAACTGTTTTTT

v_call: TRBV30
d_call: NA
j_call: TRBJ2-7
clone_size: NA
cdr3_aa: CAMEGQGLSEQYF
cdr3_nt: TGTGCTATGGAGGGGCAGGGTCTTTCCGAGCAGTACTTC

v_call: TRBV5-1
d_call: TRBD2
j_call: TRBJ2-1
clone_size: NA
cdr3_aa: CASSPRLAGLLNEQFF
cdr3_nt: TGCGCCAGCAGCCCCCGACTAGCGGGGCTTCTCAATGAGCAGTTCTTC

v_call: TRBV5-4
d_call: TRBD1
j_call: TRBJ2-7
clone_size: NA
cdr3_aa: CASSFRQGFSYEQYF
cdr3_nt: TGTGCCAGCAGCTTCCGACAGGGGTTCTCCTACGAGCAGTACTTC

v_call: TRBV7-6
d_call: TRBD2
j_call: TRBJ2-3
clone_size: NA
cdr3_aa: CASSLEATSLNTQYF
cdr3_nt: TGTGCCAGCAGCTTAGAGGCGACTAGCTTGAATACGCAGTATTTT

v_call: TRBV6-5
d_call: TRBD1
j_call: TRBJ2-7
clone_size: many
cdr3_aa: CASSRAGTGYEQYF
cdr3_nt: TGTGCCAGCAGCCGAGCCGGGACAGGGTACGAGCAGTACTTC

v_call: TRBV6-6
d_call: TRBD2
j_call: TRBJ2-3
clone_size: NA
cdr3_aa: CASRPGLYTDTQYF
cdr3_nt: TGTGCCAGCAGGCCGGGACTATACACAGATACGCAGTATTTT

v_call: TRBV7-2
d_call: NA
j_call: TRBJ1-4
clone_size: NA
cdr3_aa: CASSFQGYSTNEKLFF
cdr3_nt: TGTGCCAGCAGCTTCCAGGGGTATTCAACTAATGAAAAACTGTTTTTT

v_call: TRBV24-1
d_call: TRBD1
j_call: TRBJ2-2
clone_size: NA
cdr3_aa: CATRTDQDRERAGELFF
cdr3_nt: TGTGCCACCAGGACCGATCAAGACAGGGAGCGCGCCGGGGAGCTGTTTTTT

v_call: TRBV28
d_call: TRBD2
j_call: TRBJ2-5
clone_size: NA
cdr3_aa: CASNTVGEGRETQYF
cdr3_nt: TGTGCCAGCAACACTGTGGGGGAGGGCCGAGAGACCCAGTACTTC

v_call: TRBV5-6
d_call: TRBD2
j_call: TRBJ2-1
clone_size: NA
cdr3_aa: CASSLGGTSGYNEQFF
cdr3_nt: TGTGCCAGCAGCTTGGGAGGGACTAGCGGCTACAATGAGCAGTTCTTC

v_call: TRBV28
d_call: TRBD1
j_call: TRBJ2-7
clone_size: NA
cdr3_aa: CASSSPGTGSGEQYF
cdr3_nt: TGTGCCAGCAGTTCCCCCGGGACAGGGTCCGGCGAGCAGTACTTC

v_call: TRBV11-2
d_call: NA
j_call: TRBJ2-4
clone_size: NA
cdr3_aa: CASSQDSKNIQYF
cdr3_nt: TGTGCCAGCAGCCAGGACAGTAAAAACATTCAGTACTTC

v_call: TRBV19
d_call: NA
j_call: TRBJ2-7
clone_size: NA
cdr3_aa: CASSYTRGGEQYF
cdr3_nt: TGTGCCAGTAGTTACACCAGGGGCGGCGAGCAGTACTTC

v_call: TRBV3-1/TRBV3-2
d_call: TRBD2
j_call: TRBJ2-7
clone_size: NA
cdr3_aa: CASSLSTSGYEQYF
cdr3_nt: TGTGCCAGCAGTCTATCGACTAGCGGCTACGAGCAGTACTTC

v_call: TRBV5-1
d_call: TRBD2
j_call: TRBJ2-7
clone_size: NA
cdr3_aa: CASSLAGLELRNEQYF
cdr3_nt: TGCGCCAGCAGCTTGGCGGGACTAGAGTTGCGCAACGAGCAGTACTTC

v_call: TRBV7-8
d_call: NA
j_call: TRBJ2-3
clone_size: few
cdr3_aa: CASSPWGGTMYF
cdr3_nt: TGTGCCAGCAGCCCGTGGGGGGGGACAATGTATTTT

v_call: TRBV5-1
d_call: NA
j_call: TRBJ2-1
clone_size: NA
cdr3_aa: CASSLGQDEQFF
cdr3_nt: TGCGCCAGCAGCTTGGGTCAGGATGAGCAGTTCTTC

v_call: TRBV4-1
d_call: NA
j_call: TRBJ1-5
clone_size: NA
cdr3_aa: CASSQARGSNQPQHF
cdr3_nt: TGCGCCAGCAGCCAAGCTAGAGGGAGCAATCAGCCCCAGCATTTT

v_call: TRBV5-1
d_call: TRBD2
j_call: TRBJ2-1
clone_size: NA
cdr3_aa: CASSLEAGGLRNEQFF
cdr3_nt: TGCGCCAGCAGCTTGGAAGCGGGAGGGCTAAGAAATGAGCAGTTCTTC

v_call: TRBV3-1/TRBV3-2
d_call: TRBD2
j_call: TRBJ2-1
clone_size: NA
cdr3_aa: CASSQGLAGEAYNEQFF
cdr3_nt: TGTGCCAGCAGCCAAGGTTTAGCGGGAGAAGCGTACAATGAGCAGTTCTTC

v_call: TRBV5-4
d_call: NA
j_call: TRBJ2-6
clone_size: NA
cdr3_aa: CASIQDSPRSGANVLTF
cdr3_nt: TGTGCCAGCATCCAGGACAGCCCGCGCTCTGGGGCCAACGTCCTGACTTTC

v_call: TRBV6-2/TRBV6-3
d_call: NA
j_call: TRBJ2-5
clone_size: NA
cdr3_aa: CASSYPKGREGSRETQYF
cdr3_nt: TGTGCCAGCAGTTACCCAAAGGGCAGGGAAGGATCAAGGGAGACCCAGTACTTC

v_call: TRBV28
d_call: TRBD1
j_call: TRBJ1-5
clone_size: NA
cdr3_aa: CASQQGAGQPQHF
cdr3_nt: TGTGCCAGTCAACAGGGGGCTGGGCAGCCCCAGCATTTT

v_call: TRBV4-2
d_call: TRBD2
j_call: TRBJ2-3
clone_size: NA
cdr3_aa: CASSQEGLVDTQYF
cdr3_nt: TGTGCCAGCAGCCAAGAGGGACTAGTGGATACGCAGTATTTT

v_call: TRBV5-6
d_call: NA
j_call: TRBJ2-1
clone_size: NA
cdr3_aa: CASSLGRDSYNEQFF
cdr3_nt: TGTGCCAGCAGCCTGGGGCGGGACTCCTACAATGAGCAGTTCTTC

v_call: TRBV7-6
d_call: NA
j_call: TRBJ1-2
clone_size: NA
cdr3_aa: CASSPPGESYGYTF
cdr3_nt: TGTGCCAGCAGCCCCCCAGGGGAGTCCTATGGCTACACCTTC